The clone carrying this TCR beta chain was seen repeatedly, ten times or more. Its matching antigen is unknown. The data were taken from a study of spatial heterogeneity in lung cancer. Background on the study: Sequencing consistently turned up more beta-chain sequences than alpha-chain sequences. Study-wide findings and caveats: Expanded alpha and beta TCR counts within tumors tracked tumor mutation counts.

Unique molecular identifiers tagged every individual TCR cDNA molecule. One entry per CDR3 protein results from TCRdb running MiXCR on the 5' RACE reads. In the table there are 8,000 to 10,000 distinct CDR3 sequences, just under 6.5% of which are singletons. The V gene's germline CDR1 is DFQATT and CDR2 SNEGSKA (reference sequence). CDR3 length: 15 amino acids. V lost 0 bases, J lost 6 bases, and 17 bases lay in between. Time point denoted: sample taken at primary tumor resection. The J gene is TRBJ1-1, the V gene TRBV20-1, with D possibly being TRBD1 (6 bases). The sequence was obtained from a male donor with early-stage non-small cell lung cancer. Source: lung tumor tissue, taken at surgery. The CDR3 sequence: CSARDWTAPAPEAFF. The CDR3 DNA follows: TGCAGTGCTAGAGATTGGACAGCCCCAGCTCCTGAAGCTTTCTTT.